This entry is about one T cell receptor (beta chain). The germline V gene has CDR1 SGDLS and CDR2 YYNGEE. This CDR3 comprises 18 residues. With 3 bases removed from V and 1 base from J, the gap between germline ends came to 20 bases. This entry comes from a study of blood T cell repertoires in COVID-19. Across the study: Italy, Spain and the United States were the sources of the convalescent and acute COVID-19 samples. The cDNA or gDNA used as material had been derived from T cells, B-cell-depleted T cells, or PBMCs.

Per the original methods: Amplification with reference gene primers provided the estimates of nucleated cell counts. Profiled with immunoSEQ multiplex PCR; TCRdb holds only in-frame clones, not every one. The DNA was the basis for D and trimming; V, J and clone size are from that table. The sample holds about 130,000 clones; roughly 87% are singletons and the top ten take 20% to 30%. The chain is built from TRBV9 and TRBJ1-3; possibly TRBD1 for D (6 bases). This sequence was found in a woman aged 80 or over with acute or convalescent COVID-19. Material for sequencing was peripheral blood. CDR3 region: CASSAQTGTGLSGNTIYF. In DNA form, the CDR3 reads TGTGCCAGCAGCGCCCAGACAGGCACGGGTTTATCTGGAAACACCATATATTTT.